The T cell receptor (beta chain) described here comes from a study of spatial heterogeneity in lung cancer. Study conclusions and caveats: How many expanded intratumoral alpha and beta TCRs were present tracked the tumor mutation count, which was a count of nonsynonymous mutations.

By share, this clonotype ranks as hyperexpanded (1% or more). The antigen remains unidentified. Time point meaning: sample taken at primary tumor resection. A single record per CDR3 protein comes from TCRdb applying MiXCR to the 5' RACE reads. The sample has around 100,000 distinct CDR3 sequences, 3.5% to 5% seen once. This sequence was found in a male donor with early-stage non-small cell lung cancer. Sequenced here: lung tumor tissue, sampled at surgery.

In DNA form, the CDR3 reads TGTGCCAGCAGCTTACTCCCGGGACTCAATACAGATACGCAGTATTTT. Its translation: CASSLLPGLNTDTQYF. The rearrangement joins TRBV7-2 to TRBJ2-3, with a weak D call TRBD2 (6 bases). Germline CDR1 is SGHTA and CDR2 is FQGNSA. V was pared by 2 bases and J by 3 bases, with 15 bases between. The CDR3 is 16 amino acids.